This entry is about one T cell receptor (beta chain). Its target is not known. This record belongs to a study of cytomegalovirus exposure and HLA in healthy donors. Looked up from germline, CDR1 is LNHDA and CDR2 is SQIVND (reference sequence). V dropped 2 bases and J dropped 7 bases, with 14 bases sitting between them. The CDR3 totals 14 residues. PCR involved 60 Vbeta and 13 Jbeta primers. Generated by immunoSEQ multiplex PCR, the TCRdb table keeps only in-frame clones and is missing some. The repertoire holds approximately 130,000 clones, 85% to 90% seen once, with about 6.7% in the top ten. General study results and limits: A previous analysis found most TCR beta V segments productive roughly 90% or roughly 30% of the time. Most CMV-associated TCR beta chains were later found to appear HLA-restricted.

The sequenced material came from PBMCs. J is TRBJ1-2 and V is TRBV19; weak D call: TRBD1 (5 bases). The receptor's source is a woman in her 30s in good health and CMV-seropositive. CDR3 protein: CASSIRDSPSGYTF. The CDR3 DNA sequence: TGTGCCAGTAGTATACGGGACTCCCCGAGTGGCTACACCTTC.